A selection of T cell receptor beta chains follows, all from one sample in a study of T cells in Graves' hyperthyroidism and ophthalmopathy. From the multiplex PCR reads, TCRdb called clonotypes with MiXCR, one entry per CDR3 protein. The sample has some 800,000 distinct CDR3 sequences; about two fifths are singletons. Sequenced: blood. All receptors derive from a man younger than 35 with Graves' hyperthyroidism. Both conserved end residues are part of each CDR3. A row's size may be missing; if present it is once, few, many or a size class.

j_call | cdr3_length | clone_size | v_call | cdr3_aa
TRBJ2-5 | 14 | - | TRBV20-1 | CSVPSGGRGETQYF
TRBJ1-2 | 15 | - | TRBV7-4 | CASSLNTPGPYGYTF
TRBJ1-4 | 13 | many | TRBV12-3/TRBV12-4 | CASRPGQGEKLFF
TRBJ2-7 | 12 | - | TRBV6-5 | CASGTGYGEQYF
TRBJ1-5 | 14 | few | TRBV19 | CASIRGTERQPQHF
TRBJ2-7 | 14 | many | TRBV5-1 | CASSLEAGTYEQYF
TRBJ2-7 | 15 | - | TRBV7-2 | CASSLVGDRVYEQYF
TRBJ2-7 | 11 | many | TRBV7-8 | CASSLAYDQYF
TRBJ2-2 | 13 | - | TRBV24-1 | CATSEGDVGELFF
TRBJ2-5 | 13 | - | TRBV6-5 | CASSLWRTETQYF
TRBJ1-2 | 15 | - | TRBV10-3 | CAISGGPGTPYGYTF
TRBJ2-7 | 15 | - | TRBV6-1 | CASRIGRFSSYEQYF
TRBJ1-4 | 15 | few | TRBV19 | CASSSQQVWGEKLFF
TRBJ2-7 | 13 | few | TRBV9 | CASSVDGSYEQYF
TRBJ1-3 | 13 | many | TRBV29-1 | CSVYDRGKNTIYF
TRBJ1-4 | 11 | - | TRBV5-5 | CASSLGTELFF
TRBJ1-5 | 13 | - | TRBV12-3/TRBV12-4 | CASKLNSNQPQHF
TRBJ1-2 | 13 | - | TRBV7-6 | CASSPGGLSGNTF
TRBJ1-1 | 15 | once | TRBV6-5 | CASTPRGQLNTEAFF
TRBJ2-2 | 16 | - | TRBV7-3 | CASVESGLENTGELFF
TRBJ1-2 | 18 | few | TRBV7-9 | CASSPEVRRRGGQGGYTF
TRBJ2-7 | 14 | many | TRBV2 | CASSLTGPSSEQYF
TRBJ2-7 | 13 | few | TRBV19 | CASRGESSYEQYF
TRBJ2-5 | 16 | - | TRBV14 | CASSQGLGAEEETQYF
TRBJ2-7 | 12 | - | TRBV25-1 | CASVVTSGNQYF
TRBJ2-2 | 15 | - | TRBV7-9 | CASSLPGARNGELFF
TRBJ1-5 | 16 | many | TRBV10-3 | CAISGGTGDSNQPQHF
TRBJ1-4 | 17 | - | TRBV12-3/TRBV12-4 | CASSFSLAGGYGEKLFF
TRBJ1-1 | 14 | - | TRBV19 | CATTLGGENTEAFF
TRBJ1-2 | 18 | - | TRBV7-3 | CASSPDRGQAAGGYGYTF
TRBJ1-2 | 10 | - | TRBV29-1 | CSVELPSDTF
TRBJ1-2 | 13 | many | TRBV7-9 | CASSSTYMGGYTF
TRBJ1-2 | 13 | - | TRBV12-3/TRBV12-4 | CASSLTGERGYTF
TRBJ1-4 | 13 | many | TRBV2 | CASSVRGAEKLFF
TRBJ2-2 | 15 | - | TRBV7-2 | CASAASGGVPGGLFF
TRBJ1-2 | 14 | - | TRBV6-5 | CASSYSNQVYGYTF
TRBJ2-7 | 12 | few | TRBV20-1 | CSARREKYEQYF
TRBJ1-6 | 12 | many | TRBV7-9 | CASSLMDSPLHF
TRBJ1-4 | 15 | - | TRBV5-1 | CASSSRGVAHEKLFF
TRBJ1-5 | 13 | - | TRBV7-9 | CASGGAGLQPQHF
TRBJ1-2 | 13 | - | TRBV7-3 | CASSLTGRGGYTF
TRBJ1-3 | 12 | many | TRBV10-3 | CAIRGVGNTIYF
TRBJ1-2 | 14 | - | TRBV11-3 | CASSLQNPGEGYTF
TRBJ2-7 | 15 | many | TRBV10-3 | CAISPRDTPSYEQYF
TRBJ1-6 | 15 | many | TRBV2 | CASRTRTANNSPLHF
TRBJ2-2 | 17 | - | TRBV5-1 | CASSLEPSGSSTGELFF
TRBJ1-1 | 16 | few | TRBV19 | CASSMGTGTEYTEAFF
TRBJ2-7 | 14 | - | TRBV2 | CASVDRRDPYEQYF
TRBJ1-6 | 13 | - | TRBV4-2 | CASSQDVVSPLHF
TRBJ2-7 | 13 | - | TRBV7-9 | CASSEGQGGEQYF
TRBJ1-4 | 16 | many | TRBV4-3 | CASSQVGRKQGEKLFF
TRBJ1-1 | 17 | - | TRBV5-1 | CASSLTWGVPMNTEAFF
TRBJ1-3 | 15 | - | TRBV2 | CASSDGGARGNTIYF
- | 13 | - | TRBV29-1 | CSVGQGNRNEQFF
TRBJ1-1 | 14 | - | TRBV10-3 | CASSLTPTDTEAFF
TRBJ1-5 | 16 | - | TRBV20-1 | CSARASTGRSNQPQHF
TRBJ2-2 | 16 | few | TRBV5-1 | CASSQWGQGPTGELFF
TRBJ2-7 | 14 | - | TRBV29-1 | CSVAGFGDSYEQYF
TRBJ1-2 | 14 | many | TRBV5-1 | CASSAQGSNYGYTF